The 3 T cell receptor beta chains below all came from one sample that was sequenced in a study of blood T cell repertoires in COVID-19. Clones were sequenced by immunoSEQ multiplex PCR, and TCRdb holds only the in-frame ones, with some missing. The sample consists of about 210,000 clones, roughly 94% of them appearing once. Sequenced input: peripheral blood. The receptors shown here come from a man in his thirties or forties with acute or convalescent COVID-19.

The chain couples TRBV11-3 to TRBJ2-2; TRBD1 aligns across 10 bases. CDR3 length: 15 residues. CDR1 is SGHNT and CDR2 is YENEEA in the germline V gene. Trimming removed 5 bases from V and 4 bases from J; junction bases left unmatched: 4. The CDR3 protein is CASSLRQGATGELFF. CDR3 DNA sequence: TGTGCCAGCAGCCTCCGACAGGGGGCCACCGGGGAGCTGTTTTTT. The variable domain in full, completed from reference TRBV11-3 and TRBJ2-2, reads EAGVVQSPRYKIIEKKQPVAFWCNPISGHNTLYWYLQNLGQGPELLIRYENEEAVDDSQLPKDRFSAERLKGVDSTLKIQPAELGDSAVYLCASSLRQGATGELFFGEGSRLTVL.

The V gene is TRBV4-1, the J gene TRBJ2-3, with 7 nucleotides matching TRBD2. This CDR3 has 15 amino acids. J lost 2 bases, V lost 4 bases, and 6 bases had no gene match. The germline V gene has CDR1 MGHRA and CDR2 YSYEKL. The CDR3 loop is CASSRGSGDTDTQYF. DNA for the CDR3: TGCGCCAGCAGCCGGGGGAGCGGGGACACAGATACGCAGTATTTT.

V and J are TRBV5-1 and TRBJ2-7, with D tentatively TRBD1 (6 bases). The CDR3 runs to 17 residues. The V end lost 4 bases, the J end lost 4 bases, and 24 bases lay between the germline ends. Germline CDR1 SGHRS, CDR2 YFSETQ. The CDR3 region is CASSAQSQGSELYEQYF. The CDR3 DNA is TGCGCCAGCAGCGCTCAATCACAGGGTAGTGAATTGTACGAGCAGTACTTC.